Listed below are T cell receptor beta chains from one sample, sequenced in a study of blood T cell repertoires in COVID-19. Sequencing used immunoSEQ multiplex PCR; TCRdb keeps in-frame clones, though not all of them. Here the sample spans tens of thousands of clones, 65% to 85% being singletons. The sample taken for sequencing was peripheral blood. Receptors originate from a man aged 70 or older with COVID-19, enrolled during active disease. Both conserved end residues are part of each CDR3. The D gene is left open where the match is weak. Some rows have no size entry. The others give once, few or many, or a class for an expanded clone.

CDR3nt: TGTGCCAGCAGCGGGGCTGGGACTAGAGGAGATACGCAGTATTTT
CDR3aa: CASSGAGTRGDTQYF
d_gene: TRBD2
abundance: once
j_gene: TRBJ2-3
v_gene: TRBV5-5

CDR3nt: TGTGCCAGCATCTCGGAACGGTTGTTCATGGGGGGGAACACTGAAGCTTTCTTT
CDR3aa: CASISERLFMGGNTEAFF
d_gene: -
abundance: -
j_gene: TRBJ1-1
v_gene: TRBV6-7

CDR3nt: TGCGCCAGCATACGGCGGGACAGGGGAAATGAGCAGTTCTTC
CDR3aa: CASIRRDRGNEQFF
d_gene: TRBD1
abundance: -
j_gene: TRBJ2-1
v_gene: TRBV10-1

CDR3nt: TGTGCCAGCAGTACGACCGCTAGCGGGAGGTACAACAATGAGCAGTTCTTC
CDR3aa: CASSTTASGRYNNEQFF
d_gene: TRBD2
abundance: once
j_gene: TRBJ2-1
v_gene: TRBV27

CDR3nt: TGCGCCAGCAGCTCCGGACAGGGCGGGCAGCCCCAGCATTTT
CDR3aa: CASSSGQGGQPQHF
d_gene: TRBD1
abundance: -
j_gene: TRBJ1-5
v_gene: TRBV5-1

CDR3nt: TGTGCCAGCAGCCCACAGGGGGCGCTTCAGCCCCAGCATTTT
CDR3aa: CASSPQGALQPQHF
d_gene: TRBD1
abundance: -
j_gene: TRBJ1-5
v_gene: TRBV7-2

CDR3nt: TGTGCCAGCAGTCAACAGGGGGCTTATTCACCCCTCCACTTT
CDR3aa: CASSQQGAYSPLHF
d_gene: TRBD1
abundance: -
j_gene: TRBJ1-6
v_gene: TRBV7-2

CDR3nt: TGTGCCAGCAGCTTTGTTCTGGAGCAGTACTTC
CDR3aa: CASSFVLEQYF
d_gene: -
abundance: -
j_gene: TRBJ2-7
v_gene: TRBV12-1

CDR3nt: TGTGCCAGCAGCTCCACAGGGGTGGATGGCTACACCTTC
CDR3aa: CASSSTGVDGYTF
d_gene: TRBD1
abundance: -
j_gene: TRBJ1-2
v_gene: TRBV7-9

CDR3nt: TGTGCCAGCAGCCCCTGGGACAGTTACAATGAGCAGTTCTTC
CDR3aa: CASSPWDSYNEQFF
d_gene: TRBD1
abundance: -
j_gene: TRBJ2-1
v_gene: TRBV13

CDR3nt: TGTGCCAGCACCGAAGGCGGGAGTTCACCCCTCCACTTT
CDR3aa: CASTEGGSSPLHF
d_gene: -
abundance: once
j_gene: TRBJ1-6
v_gene: TRBV28

CDR3nt: TGTGCCAGCAGTTACGGGACAGGGGTTGGAAACACCATATATTTT
CDR3aa: CASSYGTGVGNTIYF
d_gene: TRBD1
abundance: -
j_gene: TRBJ1-3
v_gene: TRBV6-6